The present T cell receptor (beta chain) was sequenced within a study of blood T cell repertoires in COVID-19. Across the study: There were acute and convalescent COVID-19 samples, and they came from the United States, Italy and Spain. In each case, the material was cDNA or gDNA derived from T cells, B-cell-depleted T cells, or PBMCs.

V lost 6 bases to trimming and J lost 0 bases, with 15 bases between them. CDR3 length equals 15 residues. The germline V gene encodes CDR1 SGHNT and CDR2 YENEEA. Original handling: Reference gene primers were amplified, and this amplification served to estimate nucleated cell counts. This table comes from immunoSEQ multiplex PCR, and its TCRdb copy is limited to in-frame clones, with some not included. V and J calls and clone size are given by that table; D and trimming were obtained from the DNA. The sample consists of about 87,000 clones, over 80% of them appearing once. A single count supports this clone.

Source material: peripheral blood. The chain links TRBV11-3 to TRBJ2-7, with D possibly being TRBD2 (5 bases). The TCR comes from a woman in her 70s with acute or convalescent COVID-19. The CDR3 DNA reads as TGTGCCAGCAGAGAGGGATTTGGTTCCTCCTACGAGCAGTACTTC. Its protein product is CASREGFGSSYEQYF.